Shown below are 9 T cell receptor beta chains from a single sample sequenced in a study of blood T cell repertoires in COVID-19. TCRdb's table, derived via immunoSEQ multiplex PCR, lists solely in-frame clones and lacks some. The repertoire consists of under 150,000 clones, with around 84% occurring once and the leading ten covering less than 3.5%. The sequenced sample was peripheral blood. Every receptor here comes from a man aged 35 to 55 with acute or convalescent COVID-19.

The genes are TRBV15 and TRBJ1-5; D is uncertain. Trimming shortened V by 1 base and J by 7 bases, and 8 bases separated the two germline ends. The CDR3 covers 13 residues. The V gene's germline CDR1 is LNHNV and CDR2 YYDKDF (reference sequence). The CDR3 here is CATSRASGQPQHF. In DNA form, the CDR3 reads TGTGCCACCAGCAGAGCTTCCGGGCAGCCCCAGCATTTT.

The CDR3 region has the DNA TGCGCCAGCAGCCAAGATGAGGGGGTCGGTGGCTACACCTTC. Amino acids: CASSQDEGVGGYTF. The chain carries TRBV4-1 and TRBJ1-2, with D perhaps TRBD1 (6 bases). Germline CDR1 MGHRA, CDR2 YSYEKL. The CDR3 is 14 amino acids. The V and J ends lost 0 bases and 7 bases respectively, with 12 bases between them.

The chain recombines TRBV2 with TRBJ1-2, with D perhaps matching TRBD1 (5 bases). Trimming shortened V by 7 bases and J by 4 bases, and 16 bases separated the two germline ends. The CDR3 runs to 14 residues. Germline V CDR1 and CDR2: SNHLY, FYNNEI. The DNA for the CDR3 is TGTGCCAGCAAAGACAGCTTTTTAGGCTATGGCTACACCTTC. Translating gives CASKDSFLGYGYTF.

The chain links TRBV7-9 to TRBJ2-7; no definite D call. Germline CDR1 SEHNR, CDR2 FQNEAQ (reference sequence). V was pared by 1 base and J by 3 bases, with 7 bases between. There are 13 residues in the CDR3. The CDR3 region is CASSLESSYEQYF. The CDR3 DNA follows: TGTGCCAGCAGCTTAGAATCTAGCTACGAGCAGTACTTC.

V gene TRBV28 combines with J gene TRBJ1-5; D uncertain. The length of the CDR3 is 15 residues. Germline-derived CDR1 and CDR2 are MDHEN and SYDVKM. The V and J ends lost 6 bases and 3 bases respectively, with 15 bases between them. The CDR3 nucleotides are TGTGCCAGCAGCCGCGTTACAGAGAACAATCAGCCCCAGCATTTT. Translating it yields CASSRVTENNQPQHF.

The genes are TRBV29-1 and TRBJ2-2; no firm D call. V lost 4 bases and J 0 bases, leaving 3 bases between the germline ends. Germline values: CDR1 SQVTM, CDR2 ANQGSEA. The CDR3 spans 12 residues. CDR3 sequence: CSVGANTGELFF. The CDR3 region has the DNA TGCAGCGTTGGAGCGAACACCGGGGAGCTGTTTTTT.

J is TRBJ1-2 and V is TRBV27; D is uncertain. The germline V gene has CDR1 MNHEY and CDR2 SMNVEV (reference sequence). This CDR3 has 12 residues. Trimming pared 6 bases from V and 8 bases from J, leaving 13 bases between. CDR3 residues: CASRSLPGGYTF. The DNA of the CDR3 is TGTGCCAGCAGGTCTCTACCGGGGGGCTACACCTTC.

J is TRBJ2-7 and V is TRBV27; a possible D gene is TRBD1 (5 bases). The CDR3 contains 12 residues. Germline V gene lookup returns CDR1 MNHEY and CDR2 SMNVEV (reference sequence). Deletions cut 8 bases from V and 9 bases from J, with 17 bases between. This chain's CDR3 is CASRTLGDRQYF. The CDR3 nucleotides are TGTGCCAGCCGGACCCTAGGAGACAGGCAGTACTTC.

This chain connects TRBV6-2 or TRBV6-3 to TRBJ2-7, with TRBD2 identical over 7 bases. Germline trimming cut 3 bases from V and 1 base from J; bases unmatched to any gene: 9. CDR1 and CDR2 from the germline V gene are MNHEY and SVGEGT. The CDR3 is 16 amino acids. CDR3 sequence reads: CASSYRLAVMSYEQYF. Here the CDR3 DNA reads TGTGCCAGCAGTTATCGGCTAGCGGTTATGTCCTACGAGCAGTACTTC.